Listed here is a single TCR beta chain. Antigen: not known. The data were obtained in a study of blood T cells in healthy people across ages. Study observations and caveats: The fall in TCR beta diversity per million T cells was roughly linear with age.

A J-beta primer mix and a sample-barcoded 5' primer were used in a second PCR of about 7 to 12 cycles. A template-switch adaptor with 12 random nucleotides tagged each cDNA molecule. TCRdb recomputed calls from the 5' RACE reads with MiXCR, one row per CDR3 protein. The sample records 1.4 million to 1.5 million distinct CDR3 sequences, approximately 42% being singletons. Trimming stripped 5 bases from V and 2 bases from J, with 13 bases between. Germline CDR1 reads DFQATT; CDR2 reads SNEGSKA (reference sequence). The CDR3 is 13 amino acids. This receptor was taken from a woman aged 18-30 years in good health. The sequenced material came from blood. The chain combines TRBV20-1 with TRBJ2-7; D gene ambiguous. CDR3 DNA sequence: TGCAGTGCTCCCCCGTTTGGGGCCTACGAGCAGTACTTC. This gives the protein CSAPPFGAYEQYF.